The 26 T cell receptor beta chains reported below all come from one sample, sequenced in a study of shared clonotypes between healthy human individuals. Assay used: immunoSEQ multiplex PCR; TCRdb lists only in-frame clones, some missing. In the table there are around 2.5 million clones, roughly 93% of which are singletons. The sample comprised naive CD4+ T cells from PBMCs. This sample's subset: CD45RA+ positively selected. Receptors were obtained from a man between 18 and 35 years old in good health. Some clones in this sample may be carry-over from other donors' samples.

The V gene is TRBV29-1, the J gene TRBJ2-5, with no clear D. CDR1 is SQVTM, CDR2 ANQGSEA, per germline. The CDR3 is 12 residues long. Between the trimmed V and J ends, which lost 2 bases and 5 bases, there was a span of 9 bases. The CDR3, as DNA: TGCAGCGTTGAATCCCCTGGGGAGACCCAGTACTTC. Translation gives CSVESPGETQYF.

This clone was picked up one time. The rearrangement uses TRBV7-3 and TRBJ2-5; no definite D call. V was pared by 4 bases and J by 5 bases, with 11 bases between. Germline lookup yields CDR1 SGHTA and CDR2 FQGTGA. The length of the CDR3 is 13 residues. CDR3 bases: TGTGCCAGCAGCTGGACCCCCTTCGAGACCCAGTACTTC. Amino acids: CASSWTPFETQYF.

The chain employs TRBV9 and TRBJ2-5, with TRBD2 identical over 13 bases. Germline trimming cut 3 bases from V and 0 bases from J; bases unmatched to any gene: 8. CDR1 is SGDLS, CDR2 YYNGEE, per germline. The CDR3 is 18 residues long. CDR3 nucleotide sequence: TGTGCCAGCAGCGAGGGGATACTAGCGGGAGGGCACCAAGAGACCCAGTACTTC. Its protein is CASSEGILAGGHQETQYF.

The J gene is TRBJ2-1, the V gene TRBV7-9; 13 nucleotides line up with TRBD2. Germline V gene lookup returns CDR1 SEHNR and CDR2 FQNEAQ (reference sequence). The CDR3 is made up of 15 amino acids. V lost 4 bases to trimming and J lost 7 bases; unmatched junction nucleotides: 4. DNA of the CDR3: TGTGCCAGCAGCTGGACTAGCGGGAGAACGAATGAGCAGTTCTTC. Translating it yields CASSWTSGRTNEQFF.

The CDR3 sequence: CASSEPGTFPYEQYF. The CDR3 nucleotides are TGTGCCAGCAGTGAGCCCGGGACTTTTCCCTACGAGCAGTACTTC. The chain has TRBV6-1 and TRBJ2-7; the D gene is possibly TRBD2 (6 bases). CDR1 MNHNS and CDR2 SASEGT come from the germline V gene. This CDR3 is 15 amino acids long. V dropped 3 bases and J dropped 2 bases, with 14 bases sitting between them.

The chain employs TRBV28 and TRBJ1-3, with D perhaps matching TRBD1 (5 bases). The V gene lost 6 bases and the J gene lost 6 bases, with 12 bases spanning the gap. The CDR3 spans 13 residues. In germline, CDR1 is MDHEN, CDR2 SYDVKM. CDR3 loop: CASRDGGENTIYF. The CDR3 DNA sequence: TGTGCCAGCAGAGACGGGGGGGAAAACACCATATATTTT.

J is TRBJ2-1 and V is TRBV5-4; D gene unclear. V was cut by 4 bases and J by 4 bases, with 12 bases left in between. Germline CDR1 is SGHNT and CDR2 is YYREEE (reference sequence). CDR3 size: 14 residues. The CDR3 coding sequence is TGTGCCAGCAGCCCCTCCACGCATTACAATGAGCAGTTCTTC. Protein sequence: CASSPSTHYNEQFF.

This CDR3 reads CASSSTSGRASHEQYF. Here the CDR3 DNA reads TGTGCCAGCAGCTCCACTAGCGGGAGGGCGTCGCACGAGCAGTACTTC. The chain uses TRBV11-2 and TRBJ2-7; 13 bases align to TRBD2. The CDR3 is made up of 16 amino acids. Germline V lookup: CDR1 SGHAT, CDR2 FQNNGV. V shed 4 bases and J 5 bases; nucleotides not matched to a gene: 8.

A word on this clone: Other DNA sequences in this sample translate to the same CDR3. CDR3 sequence reads: CASSYSGQSYEQYF. The CDR3, as DNA: TGTGCCAGCAGTTACTCTGGGCAGTCCTACGAGCAGTACTTC. V is TRBV6-5 and J is TRBJ2-7; D not resolved. Trimming stripped 0 bases from V and 1 base from J, with 7 bases between. CDR3 length: 14 residues. Germline-derived CDR1 and CDR2 are MNHEY and SVGAGI.

The V gene is TRBV28, the J gene TRBJ2-7, with D possibly being TRBD2 (5 bases). This CDR3 region has 15 residues. CDR1 MDHEN and CDR2 SYDVKM come from the germline V gene. Trimming stripped 5 bases from V and 4 bases from J, with 18 bases between. The CDR3 protein is CASSPVGADLYEQYF. The CDR3 DNA sequence: TGTGCCAGCAGTCCCGTTGGAGCGGACCTATACGAGCAGTACTTC.

V gene TRBV6-6 combines with J gene TRBJ2-7, with TRBD1 identical over 9 bases. This CDR3 comprises 15 residues. Trimming removed 0 bases from V and 2 bases from J; junction bases left unmatched: 2. In germline, CDR1 is MNHNY, CDR2 SVGAGI (reference sequence). This CDR3 is CASSYSDRGPYEQYF. Here the CDR3 DNA reads TGTGCCAGCAGTTACTCGGACAGGGGACCCTACGAGCAGTACTTC.

This clone was seen a single time. The chain couples TRBV19 to TRBJ2-3; D might be TRBD2 (6 bases). This CDR3 region has 15 residues. The V end lost 7 bases, the J end lost 4 bases, and 18 bases lay between the germline ends. The germline V gene has CDR1 LNHDA and CDR2 SQIVND (reference sequence). The CDR3 here is CASTPTEGFADTQYF. In DNA, the CDR3 is TGTGCCAGTACCCCGACGGAGGGTTTCGCAGATACGCAGTATTTT.

This rearrangement joins TRBV27 to TRBJ2-2, with 7 bases aligning to TRBD1. CDR3 length: 15 residues. The germline gives CDR1 MNHEY, CDR2 SMNVEV (reference sequence). J lost 1 base, V lost 8 bases, and 7 bases had no gene match. CDR3 in amino acids: CASRIRQGNTGELFF. The CDR3, as DNA: TGTGCCAGCCGGATCCGACAGGGGAACACCGGGGAGCTGTTTTTT.

The chain has TRBV9 and TRBJ2-7; D could derive from TRBD1 or TRBD2 (7 bases each). The CDR3 is 15 amino acids. V was cut by 4 bases and J by 6 bases, with 20 bases left in between. CDR1 is SGDLS, CDR2 YYNGEE, per germline. As DNA, the CDR3 is TGTGCCAGCAGCTCACTGGGGAGGGGGCGAGGCGAGCAGTACTTC. Translated, it gives CASSSLGRGRGEQYF.

This clone occurred once. In the same sample, other DNA sequences code for this CDR3. The DNA of the CDR3 is TGTGCCAGCTCACCCCTAGCGGGAGGCGCCTACGAGCAGTACTTC. Its protein is CASSPLAGGAYEQYF. The chain carries TRBV18 and TRBJ2-7, with TRBD2 identical over 11 bases. With V trimmed by 3 bases and J by 2 bases, 3 bases remained unmatched. The CDR3 loop spans 15 amino acids. Germline V CDR1 and CDR2: KGHSH, LQKENI.

The rearrangement uses TRBV2 and TRBJ2-2; 7 nucleotides align to TRBD2. The V gene's germline CDR1 is SNHLY and CDR2 FYNNEI. V shed 7 bases and J 4 bases; nucleotides not matched to a gene: 12. The CDR3 consists of 16 residues. DNA of the CDR3: TGTGCCAGCAACGGCGGGAGAGCCGAACCCACCGGGGAGCTGTTTTTT. Encoded protein: CASNGGRAEPTGELFF.

This chain connects TRBV28 to TRBJ2-1, with TRBD2 matching over 12 bases. This CDR3 comprises 16 residues. With V trimmed by 5 bases and J by 7 bases, 9 bases remained unmatched. The germline V gene has CDR1 MDHEN and CDR2 SYDVKM. CDR3 loop: CASSTLAGGVRNEQFF. The CDR3 bases are TGTGCCAGCAGTACACTAGCGGGAGGCGTGCGGAATGAGCAGTTCTTC.

The rearrangement links TRBV7-2 to TRBJ2-5; D uncertain. CDR3 length: 13 amino acids. Germline assignment: CDR1 SGHTA and CDR2 FQGNSA. The ends were cut back, 3 bases at V and 5 bases at J, with 10 bases in the middle. CDR3 bases: TGTGCCAGCAGCTTCGGACGTGGGGAGACCCAGTACTTC. It encodes CASSFGRGETQYF.

The rearrangement links TRBV5-1 to TRBJ2-1; 7 bases match TRBD2. The CDR3 runs 14 residues. Per germline, CDR1 SGHRS and CDR2 YFSETQ. Trimming took 0 bases from V and 8 from J; bases not matched to a gene: 5. CDR3 region: CASSLASGVYEQFF. Written as DNA, the CDR3 is TGCGCCAGCAGCTTGGCTAGCGGCGTATATGAGCAGTTCTTC.

CDR3 region: CASSVDVGGTDTQYF. CDR3 nucleotides: TGTGCCAGCAGCGTAGACGTGGGGGGCACAGATACGCAGTATTTT. V is TRBV9 and J is TRBJ2-3; the D gene could be TRBD1 or TRBD2 (5 bases each). The CDR3 consists of 15 residues. Germline CDR1 SGDLS, CDR2 YYNGEE. The V and J ends lost 0 bases and 1 base respectively, with 9 bases between them.

The gene calls are TRBV4-3 and TRBJ1-4; 8 nucleotides agree with TRBD1. Looked up from germline, CDR1 is LGHNA and CDR2 is YSLEER. The CDR3 is 16 residues long. V trimming: 0 bases; J trimming: 6 bases; junction bases outside the gene matches: 6. For the CDR3, the DNA is TGCGCCAGCAGCCAAGATCCCAGACAGGGGCATGAAAAACTGTTTTTT. Translation: CASSQDPRQGHEKLFF.

As concerns this clone: The sample carries other DNA sequences with the same CDR3. V and J are TRBV5-1 and TRBJ2-1, with D unresolved. Trimming took 0 bases from V and 0 from J, leaving 7 bases between them. Germline V gene data show CDR1 as SGHRS and CDR2 as YFSETQ. This CDR3 region has 15 residues. DNA for the CDR3: TGCGCCAGCAGCTTGGGGCTAGACTCCTACAATGAGCAGTTCTTC. Translating it yields CASSLGLDSYNEQFF.

As regards this clone: This specimen includes other DNA sequences encoding the same CDR3. This rearrangement joins TRBV5-1 to TRBJ2-1; 10 nucleotides agree with TRBD2. Trimming cost V 0 bases and J 4 bases; bases outside gene matches: 4. Germline CDR1 and CDR2: SGHRS and YFSETQ. This CDR3 contains 16 residues. CDR3 amino acids: CASSLALAGGYNEQFF. The CDR3 coding sequence is TGCGCCAGCAGCTTGGCGTTAGCGGGAGGATACAATGAGCAGTTCTTC.

This clone was seen a handful of times. The chain links TRBV2 to TRBJ1-2; weak D call: TRBD1 (6 bases). This CDR3 region has 14 residues. The V gene's germline CDR1 is SNHLY and CDR2 FYNNEI. V was clipped by 6 bases and J by 0 bases, with 11 bases between them. In nucleotides, the CDR3 is TGTGCCAGCAGCGTTCGGACAGCTAACTATGGCTACACCTTC. This codes for CASSVRTANYGYTF.

The DNA for the CDR3 is TGTGCCAGCACCCCGGACAGGGGAAGCACAGATACGCAGTATTTT. Protein product: CASTPDRGSTDTQYF. V usage is TRBV2 and J usage is TRBJ2-3, with 9 bases matching TRBD1. With V trimmed by 7 bases and J by 0 bases, 5 bases remained unmatched. CDR1 is SNHLY, CDR2 FYNNEI, per germline. CDR3 size: 15 residues.

CDR3 sequence (DNA): TGTGCCAGCAGCGTAGCAGTTTGGTCAGATACGCAGTATTTT. Protein: CASSVAVWSDTQYF. The rearrangement links TRBV9 to TRBJ2-3; unclear D gene. The CDR3 is 14 amino acids. Trimming took off 0 bases at V and 4 bases at J, with 9 bases between the two ends. Germline CDR1 and CDR2: SGDLS and YYNGEE.